Below are 24 T cell receptor beta chains sequenced from a single sample in a study of T-cell memory formation after mild COVID-19. TCRdb re-called the 5' RACE reads with MiXCR, one entry per CDR3 protein. The sample has fewer than 300,000 distinct CDR3 sequences; roughly 18% are singletons. The sample was PBMCs or a T cell subset sorted from them (not recorded which). The source is a man younger than 30 who had mild COVID-19 (a few samples of this study predate the infection). Cell type and time point are not known.

This clonotype was detected a few times. V usage is TRBV7-9 and J usage is TRBJ2-7, with D unresolved. The length of the CDR3 is 13 residues. CDR1 is SEHNR, CDR2 FQNEAQ, per germline (reference sequence). V lost 5 bases to trimming and J lost 3 bases, with 11 bases between them. Here the CDR3 DNA reads TGTGCCAGCAGCCCCAACCTCGTCTACGAGCAGTACGTC. Its translation: CASSPNLVYEQYV.

This chain uses TRBV12-3 or TRBV12-4 with TRBJ2-7; D unresolved. The CDR3 extends over 12 amino acids. The DNA for the CDR3 is TGTGCCAGCAGCTTAGCCCCCTACGAGCAGTACGTC. This gives the protein CASSLAPYEQYV.

There are a few counts of this clonotype. This chain links TRBV5-1 with TRBJ2-3; no definite D call. The V gene's germline CDR1 is SGHRS and CDR2 YFSETQ. There are 13 residues in the CDR3. V lost 1 base and J 5 bases, leaving 8 bases between the germline ends. CDR3 loop: CASSLYVRDTQYF. The CDR3 DNA reads as TGCGCCAGCAGCTTGTATGTGCGAGATACGCAGTATTTT.

This clonotype was counted only a few times. The chain uses TRBV7-2 and TRBJ2-3; TRBD2 agrees at 9 bases. This CDR3 is built from 16 residues. CDR1 is SGHTA, CDR2 FQGNSA, per germline. Trimming cost V 4 bases and J 1 base; bases outside gene matches: 6. As DNA, the CDR3 is TGTGCCAGCAGCTCTTACGCGGGGGGGGGCACAGATACGCAGTATTTT. Encoded protein: CASSSYAGGGTDTQYF.

This clonotype turned up a few times. The CDR3 DNA is TGCAGCGTTGTACAGGGGAAGTTCGGCTACGAGCAGTACTTC. Translating it yields CSVVQGKFGYEQYF. V usage is TRBV29-1 and J usage is TRBJ2-7, with 7 bases identical to TRBD1. The CDR3 is 14 residues long. Germline assignment: CDR1 SQVTM and CDR2 ANQGSEA. The trim removed 4 bases at V and 3 bases at J, leaving 9 bases unmatched.

The chain combines TRBV12-3 or TRBV12-4 with TRBJ2-3, with 8 bases lining up with TRBD1. The CDR3 covers 16 residues. Trimming cost V 5 bases and J 4 bases; bases outside gene matches: 11. The CDR3 nucleotides read TGTGCCAGCAGTCCAAGCCGACAGGGGTTGGCAGATACGCAGTATTTT. It translates to CASSPSRQGLADTQYF.

This clonotype was observed a handful of times. The chain combines TRBV20-1 with TRBJ2-5, with D uncertain. This CDR3 is built from 12 residues. V was cut by 1 base and J by 2 bases, with 5 bases left in between. The V gene's germline CDR1 is DFQATT and CDR2 SNEGSKA (reference sequence). The CDR3 DNA follows: TGCAGTGCTAGAGGCAGACAAGAGACCCAGTACTTC. This translates into CSARGRQETQYF.

The CDR3 region is CASSRVWGQDQPQHF. The CDR3 nucleotides read TGTGCCAGCAGCCGAGTCTGGGGGCAGGATCAGCCCCAGCATTTT. The chain employs TRBV7-2 and TRBJ1-5, with a weak D call TRBD1 (6 bases). The V end lost 5 bases, the J end lost 5 bases, and 16 bases lay between the germline ends. This CDR3 region has 15 residues. Germline V lookup: CDR1 SGHTA, CDR2 FQGNSA. The full variable domain, rest sourced from reference TRBV7-2 and TRBJ1-5, is GAGVSQSPSNKVTEKGKDVELRCDPISGHTALYWYRQSLGQGLEFLIYFQGNSAPDKSGLPSDRFSAERTGGSVSTLTIQRTQQEDSAVYLCASSRVWGQDQPQHFGDGTRLSIL.

V and J are TRBV7-2 and TRBJ2-3, with a possible D match to TRBD2 (7 bases). The ends were cut back, 3 bases at V and 4 bases at J, with 17 bases in the middle. The CDR3 consists of 16 residues. In germline, CDR1 is SGHTA, CDR2 FQGNSA. The CDR3 DNA reads TGTGCCAGCAGCTTTGTAGGTGGGGGGGCATCAGATACGCAGTATTTT. Its protein product is CASSFVGGGASDTQYF.

This clonotype was observed at least ten times. The V gene is TRBV3-1, the J gene TRBJ1-2; D is undetermined. The CDR3 length is 15 residues. V lost 1 base and J 4 bases, leaving 13 bases between the germline ends. CDR1 is LGHDT, CDR2 YNNKEL, per germline (reference sequence). In DNA, the CDR3 is TGTGCCAGCAGCCAAGGGAGAGCTAAGCCCTATGGCTACACCTTC. This translates into CASSQGRAKPYGYTF.

The rearrangement links TRBV5-5 to TRBJ1-5; a possible D gene is TRBD1 (6 bases). This CDR3 has 15 residues. Germline CDR1 SGHKS, CDR2 YYEKEE (reference sequence). V was cut by 5 bases and J by 2 bases, with 14 bases left in between. This CDR3 is CASSPQGTGNQPQHF. The DNA for the CDR3 is TGTGCCAGCAGTCCCCAGGGGACTGGCAATCAGCCCCAGCATTTT.

This clonotype has at least ten counts. The CDR3 sequence: CSVAGGRDTQYF. The CDR3 nucleotides read TGCAGCGTTGCCGGGGGGCGAGATACGCAGTATTTT. The V gene is TRBV29-1, the J gene TRBJ2-3; tentatively, D is TRBD2 (7 bases). V was pared by 4 bases and J by 5 bases, with 10 bases between. There are 12 residues in the CDR3. CDR1 is SQVTM and CDR2 is ANQGSEA in the germline V gene.

V gene TRBV29-1 combines with J gene TRBJ2-2; D possibly corresponds to TRBD1 (5 bases). The CDR3 is 13 amino acids. V lost 3 bases, J lost 6 bases, and 11 bases lay in between. CDR1 and CDR2 from the germline V gene are SQVTM and ANQGSEA. The CDR3 nucleotides read TGCAGCGTTGAGGTCAGGGTCGCCGGGGAGCTGTTTTTT. Its translation: CSVEVRVAGELFF.

The J gene is TRBJ2-5, the V gene TRBV4-3; the D is unclear. Trimming pared 0 bases from V and 1 base from J, leaving 12 bases between. Germline CDR1 is LGHNA and CDR2 is YSLEER. This CDR3 region has 16 residues. In DNA, the CDR3 is TGCGCCAGCAGCCAAGATAGAAGCCCAGCCCAAGAGACCCAGTACTTC. This sequence encodes CASSQDRSPAQETQYF.

This clonotype has only a few counts. CDR3 sequence reads: CASSPHRDTTTGELFF. The CDR3 nucleotides are TGCGCCAGCAGCCCCCACCGGGACACCACGACCGGGGAGCTGTTTTTT. J is TRBJ2-2 and V is TRBV5-1, with D tentatively TRBD1 (6 bases). Trimming removed 4 bases at V and 5 bases at J, with 18 bases between. Germline assignment: CDR1 SGHRS and CDR2 YFSETQ. The CDR3 length is 16 residues.

CDR3 sequence (DNA): TGTGCCAGCAGCTTTTCAGGGAACCCCTACAATGAGCAGTTCTTC. It yields the protein CASSFSGNPYNEQFF. V usage is TRBV7-9 and J usage is TRBJ2-1; tentative D call: TRBD1 (5 bases). From germline, CDR1 is SEHNR and CDR2 FQNEAQ (reference sequence). The CDR3 has 15 residues. V was clipped by 3 bases and J by 2 bases, with 11 bases between them.

The gene calls are TRBV7-9 and TRBJ1-1; tentatively, D is TRBD1 (5 bases). CDR1 is SEHNR, CDR2 FQNEAQ, per germline (reference sequence). This CDR3 has 15 amino acids. Trimming pared 6 bases from V and 1 base from J, leaving 15 bases between. The CDR3 loop reads CASSHTDRSNTEAFF. The CDR3 nucleotides read TGTGCCAGCAGTCATACCGACAGATCGAACACTGAAGCTTTCTTT.

This clonotype was seen more than once but under ten times. The rearrangement links TRBV6-2 or TRBV6-3 to TRBJ1-2; D not resolved. Between the trimmed V and J ends, which lost 5 bases and 3 bases, there was a span of 13 bases. CDR3 size: 14 residues. CDR1 MNHEY and CDR2 SVGEGT come from the germline V gene. In DNA, the CDR3 is TGTGCCAGCAGTGTGAACAGTGCTGACTATGGCTACACCTTC. Its protein product is CASSVNSADYGYTF.

The rearrangement joins TRBV5-1 to TRBJ2-3; a possible D gene is TRBD1 (6 bases). Germline CDR1 reads SGHRS; CDR2 reads YFSETQ. This CDR3 has 13 residues. The germline V and J ends were trimmed by 1 base and 6 bases, with 9 bases remaining between them. The chain's CDR3 is CASSLLRGDTQYF. CDR3 in DNA: TGCGCCAGCAGCTTGTTGAGGGGGGATACGCAGTATTTT.

This clonotype has at least ten counts. The chain has TRBV10-3 and TRBJ2-6; no clear D. The CDR3 runs to 17 residues. V was pared by 2 bases and J by 0 bases, with 11 bases between. Per the germline V gene, CDR1 is ENHRY and CDR2 is SYGVKD. CDR3 loop: CAISEIRRISGANVLTF. The CDR3 bases are TGTGCCATCAGTGAGATTCGACGGATCTCTGGGGCCAACGTCCTGACTTTC.

The chain combines TRBV7-9 with TRBJ2-7; no clear D. The CDR3 sequence is 12 residues long. The V gene lost 6 bases and the J gene lost 6 bases, with 12 bases spanning the gap. Germline-derived CDR1 and CDR2 are SEHNR and FQNEAQ (reference sequence). The CDR3 sequence is CASSSGLGEQYF. The CDR3 DNA is TGTGCCAGCAGTTCTGGATTGGGCGAGCAGTACTTC.

The chain combines TRBV18 with TRBJ1-3; 7 bases line up with TRBD1. The CDR3 length is 16 residues. Per germline, CDR1 KGHSH and CDR2 LQKENI. The V segment lost 4 bases and the J segment 0 bases; nucleotides outside the gene matches: 6. The CDR3 region is CASSQRTGGSGNTIYF. The CDR3 bases are TGTGCCAGCTCACAACGGACAGGCGGCTCTGGAAACACCATATATTTT.

This chain connects TRBV7-3 to TRBJ2-5; D might be TRBD1 (6 bases). The germline V gene has CDR1 SGHTA and CDR2 FQGTGA. Trimming pared 5 bases from V and 4 bases from J, leaving 11 bases between. The CDR3 has 13 amino acids. CDR3 amino acids: CASSRGQSETQYF. CDR3 sequence (DNA): TGTGCCAGCAGCCGGGGACAATCAGAGACCCAGTACTTC. Using reference TRBV7-3 and TRBJ2-5 for the parts outside the CDR3, the full variable domain is GAGVSQTPSNKVTEKGKYVELRCDPISGHTALYWYRQSLGQGPEFLIYFQGTGAADDSGLPNDRFFAVRPEGSVSTLKIQRTERGDSAVYLCASSRGQSETQYFGPGTRLLVL.

The chain joins TRBV14 to TRBJ2-2, with TRBD2 as a possible D gene (6 bases). Germline CDR1 reads SGHDN; CDR2 reads FVKESK. This CDR3 spans 15 amino acids. Trimming stripped 3 bases from V and 4 bases from J, with 12 bases between. Here the CDR3 DNA reads TGTGCCAGCAGCCACTACCAGGGACTCACCGGGGAGCTGTTTTTT. Its translation: CASSHYQGLTGELFF.